This TCR beta chain was obtained from a study of shared clonotypes between healthy human individuals. Germline V gene sequence: CDR1 MNHEY, CDR2 SVGAGI. The CDR3 totals 16 residues. V lost 3 bases, J lost 1 base, and 13 bases lay in between. Genomic DNA of each subset was evenly split across several immunoSEQ plates. DNA at 200 ng, some 31,000 T cell genomes, went into sorted-subset replicate PCRs. Assay used: immunoSEQ multiplex PCR; TCRdb lists only in-frame clones, some missing. The repertoire has around 980,000 clones, 70% to 80% of them found once; the top ten carry under 0.8%. The TCR sequence derives from a man aged 18 to 30 in good health. Some clones in this sample may be carry-over from other donors' samples. This chain links TRBV6-5 with TRBJ2-1; D perhaps matches TRBD2 (5 bases). Sequences were obtained from memory CD4+ T cells from PBMCs. Subset reported: CD45RA-negative fraction. This CDR3 reads CASSYSADPSYNEQFF. In DNA form, the CDR3 reads TGTGCCAGCAGTTATTCAGCGGACCCATCCTACAATGAGCAGTTCTTC.